Listed here are 5 T cell receptor beta chains from one sample, sequenced in a study of blood T cell repertoires in COVID-19. Repertoires were generated with immunoSEQ multiplex PCR, while TCRdb's copy carries only in-frame clones and drops some. The sample has about 220,000 clones, about 86% seen once. Sequenced sample: peripheral blood. The receptor source for this set is a woman in her fifties or sixties with acute or convalescent COVID-19.

This chain connects TRBV19 to TRBJ2-3, with D possibly TRBD2 on 7 matching bases. With 7 bases removed from V and 6 bases from J, the gap between germline ends came to 17 bases. Per the germline V gene, CDR1 is LNHDA and CDR2 is SQIVND (reference sequence). This CDR3 comprises 14 residues. CDR3 residues: CASTLRGAGDTQYF. CDR3 sequence (DNA): TGTGCCAGTACCCTCCGGGGGGCAGGCGATACGCAGTATTTT.

The chain employs TRBV7-8 and TRBJ1-5; a weak D match, TRBD1 (5 bases). V was cut by 3 bases and J by 4 bases, with 7 bases left in between. CDR3 length equals 13 residues. Germline CDR1 is SGHVS and CDR2 is FQNEAQ. The CDR3 nucleotides are TGTGCCAGCAGCTTCTCAGGGAATCAGCCCCAGCATTTT. It is translated as CASSFSGNQPQHF.

The sample holds one count of this clone. V and J are TRBV20-1 and TRBJ1-3; D not resolved. V was trimmed by 3 bases and J by 0 bases, leaving 6 bases between them. The germline V gene has CDR1 DFQATT and CDR2 SNEGSKA (reference sequence). CDR3 length: 13 amino acids. CDR3 DNA sequence: TGCAGTGCTAGTTCTGTCTCTGGAAACACCATATATTTT. It specifies CSASSVSGNTIYF.

The table lists this clone with a few counts. This rearrangement joins TRBV2 to TRBJ1-3; D is undetermined. The CDR3 has 18 residues. V dropped 2 bases and J dropped 1 base, with 18 bases sitting between them. Germline-derived CDR1 and CDR2 are SNHLY and FYNNEI. The CDR3 coding sequence is TGTGCCAGCAGTGAATGGGCGTCCGGCACGGCGTCTGGAAACACCATATATTTT. Residues: CASSEWASGTASGNTIYF.

This chain uses TRBV6-6 with TRBJ1-3; 8 bases agree with TRBD1. Germline CDR1 reads MNHNY; CDR2 reads SVGAGI (reference sequence). After removal of 5 bases from V and 7 bases from J, the junction contained 10 bases not matched to a gene. The CDR3 is 15 residues long. CDR3 amino acids: CASSLPDRVDNTIYF. DNA for the CDR3: TGTGCCAGCAGTCTACCGGACAGGGTTGACAACACCATATATTTT.